This T cell receptor beta chain comes out of a study of radiation and T cells in renal cell carcinoma. The study, taken as a whole, reports: In blood, top tumor clones expanded by 2 weeks, shrinking by 4.

Time point described: blood 2 weeks post-SBRT. Treatment meaning: 15 Gy SBRT to primary tumor, nephrectomy 4 weeks later. Blood was sampled at baseline, 2 weeks and 4 weeks after SBRT. A note on this clone: Antigen unknown.

Profiled with immunoSEQ multiplex PCR; TCRdb holds only in-frame clones, not every one. The sample lists about 120,000 clones, approximately 75% occurring once. The source is a woman aged 55-69 years with renal cell carcinoma. This specimen consisted of blood, obtained from a patient whose treatment included radiotherapy and nephrectomy.

The CDR3 DNA is TGTGCCAGCAGCTCGGGGGACTCGAGCTCCTACAATGAGCAGTTCTTC. Translating it yields CASSSGDSSSYNEQFF. The chain uses TRBV5-6 and TRBJ2-1, with a tentative D call TRBD2 (6 bases). V was cut by 3 bases and J by 0 bases, with 13 bases left in between. The CDR3 consists of 16 residues. Germline V gene data show CDR1 as SGHDT and CDR2 as YYEEEE. Full variable domain (rest looked up from reference TRBV5-6 and TRBJ2-1): DAGVTQSPTHLIKTRGQQVTLRCSPKSGHDTVSWYQQALGQGPQFIFQYYEEEERQRGNFPDRFSGHQFPNYSSELNVNALLLGDSALYLCASSSGDSSSYNEQFFGPGTRLTVL.